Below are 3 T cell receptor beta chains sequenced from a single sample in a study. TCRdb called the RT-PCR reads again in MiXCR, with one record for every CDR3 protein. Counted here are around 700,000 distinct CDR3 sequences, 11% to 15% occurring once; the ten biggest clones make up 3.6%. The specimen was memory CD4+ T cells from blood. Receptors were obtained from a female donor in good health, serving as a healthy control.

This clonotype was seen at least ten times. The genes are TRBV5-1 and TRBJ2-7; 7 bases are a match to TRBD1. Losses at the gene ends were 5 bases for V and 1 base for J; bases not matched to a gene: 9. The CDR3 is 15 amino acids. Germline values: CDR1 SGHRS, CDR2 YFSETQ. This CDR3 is CASRPGQAGSYEQYF. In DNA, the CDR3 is TGCGCCAGCAGACCCGGACAGGCTGGTTCCTACGAGCAGTACTTC. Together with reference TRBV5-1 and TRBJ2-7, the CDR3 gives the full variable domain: KAGVTQTPRYLIKTRGQQVTLSCSPISGHRSVSWYQQTPGQGLQFLFEYFSETQRNKGNFPGRFSGRQFSNSRSEMNVSTLELGDSALYLCASRPGQAGSYEQYFGPGTRLTVT.

The CDR3 reads CSAVLAGRRNEQFF. Here the CDR3 DNA reads TGCAGTGCCGTGCTAGCGGGACGGAGGAATGAGCAGTTCTTC. J is TRBJ2-1 and V is TRBV20-1; 9 positions agree with TRBD2. The germline V gene encodes CDR1 DFQATT and CDR2 SNEGSKA (reference sequence). There are 14 residues in the CDR3. J gave up 7 bases and V 6 bases, and 10 bases lay outside the gene matches.

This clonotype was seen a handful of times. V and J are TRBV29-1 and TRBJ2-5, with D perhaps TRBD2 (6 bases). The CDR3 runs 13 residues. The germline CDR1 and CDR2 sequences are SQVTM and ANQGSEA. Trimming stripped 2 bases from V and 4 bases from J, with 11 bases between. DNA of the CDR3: TGCAGCGTTGAAAAGACTAGAGGAGAGACCCAGTACTTC. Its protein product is CSVEKTRGETQYF.